This T cell receptor (beta chain) was observed in a study of blood T cell repertoires in COVID-19. Study at large: The origin of the acute and convalescent COVID-19 samples was the United States, Italy and Spain. Nucleic acid was either cDNA or gDNA, and it came from T cells, B-cell-depleted T cells, or PBMCs.

J lost 1 base, V lost 4 bases, and 11 bases had no gene match. CDR1 GTSNPN and CDR2 SVGIG come from the germline V gene (reference sequence). CDR3 length equals 16 residues. In the source study's methods: For nucleated cells, counts were estimated from reference gene primer amplification. Measured with immunoSEQ multiplex PCR; TCRdb has only the in-frame clones, and not every one. V, J and clone size were drawn from that table, and D and trimming were deduced from the DNA. The table lists some 170,000 clones, roughly 89% of them singletons, with 1.5% to 2% in the top ten. The chain links TRBV30 to TRBJ2-3; 7 bases are a match to TRBD2. The clonotype was recovered from a woman in her 50s with acute or convalescent COVID-19. The sequenced material came from peripheral blood. This chain's CDR3 is CAWKWGGLLGTDTQYF. CDR3 DNA: TGTGCCTGGAAGTGGGGGGGACTTTTGGGCACAGATACGCAGTATTTT.